The clone carrying this T cell receptor beta chain was counted only a few times. No antigen is known for it. Assay: immunoSEQ multiplex PCR; the TCRdb copy retains only in-frame clones and omits some. Of over 30,000 clones listed, roughly 80% are singletons. This sample stems from a study of a mutant IDH1 vaccine in newly diagnosed glioma. Study information: Therapy received beforehand was radiotherapy, temozolomide, or both, with most patients given both.

The time point denotes: week 5, during vaccination. All doses held 300 ug of mutant IDH1 20-mer peptide, with topical imiquimod. Whole-study results and caveats: Vaccination induced immune responses in over 85% of patients.

This CDR3 has 13 residues. V was shortened by 2 bases and J by 7 bases, with 9 bases between the two germline ends. CDR1 and CDR2 from the germline V gene are ENHRY and SYGVKD. The source was PBMCs, collected from a glioma patient whose treatment included an IDH1 peptide vaccine. This rearrangement joins TRBV10-3 to TRBJ1-5; D remains unclear. The sequence came from a man aged 25 to 40 with glioma. DNA for the CDR3: TGTGCCATCAGTGAGGGGAGAGGGCAGCCCCAGCATTTT. It translates to CAISEGRGQPQHF.